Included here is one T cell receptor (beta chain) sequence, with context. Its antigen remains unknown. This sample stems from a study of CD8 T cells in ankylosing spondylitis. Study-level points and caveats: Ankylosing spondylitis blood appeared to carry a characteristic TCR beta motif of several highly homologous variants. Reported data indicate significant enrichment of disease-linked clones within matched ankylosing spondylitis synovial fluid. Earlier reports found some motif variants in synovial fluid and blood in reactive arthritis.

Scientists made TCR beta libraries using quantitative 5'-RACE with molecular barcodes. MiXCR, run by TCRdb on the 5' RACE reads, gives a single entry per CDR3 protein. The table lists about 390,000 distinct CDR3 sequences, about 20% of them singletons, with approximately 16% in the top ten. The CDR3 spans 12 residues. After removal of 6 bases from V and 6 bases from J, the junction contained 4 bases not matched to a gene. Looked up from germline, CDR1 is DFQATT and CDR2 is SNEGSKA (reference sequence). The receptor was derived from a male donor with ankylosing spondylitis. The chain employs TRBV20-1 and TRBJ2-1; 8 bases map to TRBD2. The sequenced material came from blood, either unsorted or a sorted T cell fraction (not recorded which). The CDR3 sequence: CSARTSSNEQFF. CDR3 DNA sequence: TGCAGTGCCCGGACTAGCAGCAATGAGCAGTTCTTC.